These T cell receptor beta chains were read from a single sample in a study of blood T cell repertoires in COVID-19. The protocol was immunoSEQ multiplex PCR, while the TCRdb copy is restricted to in-frame clones and leaves out a portion. The sample holds about 140,000 clones, around 88% seen once. The specimen sequenced was peripheral blood. These receptors were taken from a human donor in a cohort sampled during active COVID-19. The CDR3 runs from the conserved cysteine through the conserved F or W. Each record gives: D gene, J gene, clone size, V gene, CDR3 DNA, CDR3 protein. The D gene is left open where the match is weak. Some rows mark clone size as missing; the rest say once, few, many or name a class of expanded clone.

D gene: -; J gene: TRBJ2-3; clone size: -; V gene: TRBV19; CDR3 DNA: TGTGCCAGTAGTGCCACCGGCGGGACCCCCACAGATACGCAGTATTTT; CDR3 protein: CASSATGGTPTDTQYF
D gene: -; J gene: TRBJ2-7; clone size: -; V gene: TRBV9; CDR3 DNA: TGTGCCAGCAGCGAGTACGGGAATACCTACGAGCAGTACTTC; CDR3 protein: CASSEYGNTYEQYF
D gene: -; J gene: TRBJ1-4; clone size: once; V gene: TRBV3-1/TRBV3-2; CDR3 DNA: TGTGCCAGCAGCCAAGATAGAAAAAAACTGTTTTTT; CDR3 protein: CASSQDRKKLFF
D gene: -; J gene: TRBJ1-4; clone size: -; V gene: TRBV7-9; CDR3 DNA: TGTGCCAGCAGCTTATCAGGACATGCATGGGAAAAACTGTTTTTT; CDR3 protein: CASSLSGHAWEKLFF
D gene: TRBD1; J gene: TRBJ2-5; clone size: -; V gene: TRBV7-8; CDR3 DNA: TGTGCCAGCAGCTTAGGGGTTGTGGGACAGGCGATTCAAGAGACCCAGTACTTC; CDR3 protein: CASSLGVVGQAIQETQYF
D gene: -; J gene: TRBJ2-7; clone size: -; V gene: TRBV7-5; CDR3 DNA: TGTGCCAGAAGCCTCATGGGGCCTGACAGGGGGGGCTACGAGCAGTACTTC; CDR3 protein: CARSLMGPDRGGYEQYF
D gene: -; J gene: TRBJ1-1; clone size: -; V gene: TRBV5-4; CDR3 DNA: TGTGCCAGCAGCCCTCTAACGGGGGCTGAAGCTTTCTTT; CDR3 protein: CASSPLTGAEAFF
D gene: -; J gene: TRBJ1-5; clone size: -; V gene: TRBV12-3/TRBV12-4; CDR3 DNA: TGTGCCAGCAGTTTAAGCAGGGATCAGCCCCAGCATTTT; CDR3 protein: CASSLSRDQPQHF
D gene: -; J gene: TRBJ2-3; clone size: -; V gene: TRBV28; CDR3 DNA: TGTGCCAGCAGCCTATCCACAGATACGCAGTATTTT; CDR3 protein: CASSLSTDTQYF
D gene: -; J gene: TRBJ2-7; clone size: -; V gene: TRBV28; CDR3 DNA: TGTGCCAGCAGTTTTACCTATACCCGACAGGAGGTTTTTTACGAGCAGTACTTC; CDR3 protein: CASSFTYTRQEVFYEQYF
D gene: TRBD2; J gene: TRBJ2-7; clone size: few; V gene: TRBV6-2/TRBV6-3; CDR3 DNA: TGTGCCAGCAGTAGCCGGGGGGCTAGCGGGGCCTACGAGCAGTACTTC; CDR3 protein: CASSSRGASGAYEQYF
D gene: -; J gene: TRBJ1-3; clone size: -; V gene: TRBV20-1; CDR3 DNA: TGCAGCTCGAGGGTGGGAAACACCATATATTTT; CDR3 protein: CSSRVGNTIYF
D gene: -; J gene: TRBJ1-5; clone size: -; V gene: TRBV15; CDR3 DNA: TGTGCCACCAGCAGAGATCCGCAGGGCGTCGGACAGCCCCAGCATTTT; CDR3 protein: CATSRDPQGVGQPQHF
D gene: TRBD1; J gene: TRBJ1-1; clone size: -; V gene: TRBV5-1; CDR3 DNA: TGCGCCAGCAGCTTGGGACAGGGGAGGGGAACTGAAGCTTTCTTT; CDR3 protein: CASSLGQGRGTEAFF
D gene: -; J gene: TRBJ1-5; clone size: few; V gene: TRBV11-2; CDR3 DNA: TGTGCCAGCAGCTTAGCTTCGAGGCAGCCCCAGCATTTT; CDR3 protein: CASSLASRQPQHF
D gene: -; J gene: TRBJ2-2; clone size: -; V gene: TRBV1; CDR3 DNA: TGCACCAGCAGGCCGAGGGGGTTTGACACCGGGGAGCTGTTTTTT; CDR3 protein: CTSRPRGFDTGELFF
D gene: -; J gene: TRBJ1-6; clone size: -; V gene: TRBV5-1; CDR3 DNA: TGCGCCAGCAGCCTAGGACAGAGAGGCTCACCCCTCCACTTT; CDR3 protein: CASSLGQRGSPLHF
D gene: TRBD1; J gene: TRBJ1-3; clone size: -; V gene: TRBV7-2; CDR3 DNA: TGTGCCAGCAGCTCACAGGGGTTTGGTTCTGGAAACACCATATATTTT; CDR3 protein: CASSSQGFGSGNTIYF
D gene: TRBD1; J gene: TRBJ2-3; clone size: -; V gene: TRBV19; CDR3 DNA: TGTGCCAGTAGTATGGTCGGGACAGGGCTCCTGGGTAGAACAGATACGCAGTATTTT; CDR3 protein: CASSMVGTGLLGRTDTQYF
D gene: -; J gene: TRBJ2-6; clone size: -; V gene: TRBV19; CDR3 DNA: TGTGCCAGTAGTAGTTTCTCGCGGTCTGGGGCCAACGTCCTGACTTTC; CDR3 protein: CASSSFSRSGANVLTF
D gene: TRBD1; J gene: TRBJ1-2; clone size: -; V gene: TRBV5-5; CDR3 DNA: TGTGCCAGCAGCTCGGGACAGGGGCGCTATGGCTACACCTTC; CDR3 protein: CASSSGQGRYGYTF
D gene: TRBD2; J gene: TRBJ2-7; clone size: -; V gene: TRBV11-1; CDR3 DNA: TGTGCCAGCAGCTCTGGACTAGCGGGAGCTGAGCAGTACTTC; CDR3 protein: CASSSGLAGAEQYF
D gene: -; J gene: TRBJ2-3; clone size: -; V gene: TRBV5-8; CDR3 DNA: TGTGCCAGCAGCTTAGCAGGGCGCAATACGCAGTATTTT; CDR3 protein: CASSLAGRNTQYF
D gene: -; J gene: TRBJ2-7; clone size: -; V gene: TRBV11-3; CDR3 DNA: TGTGCCAGCAGCCTTACGGGATTGCGATACGAGCAGTACTTC; CDR3 protein: CASSLTGLRYEQYF
D gene: -; J gene: TRBJ2-7; clone size: few; V gene: TRBV7-3; CDR3 DNA: TGTGCCAGCAGCAAACTCCAGGGTTACGAGCAGTACTTC; CDR3 protein: CASSKLQGYEQYF
D gene: TRBD2; J gene: TRBJ2-5; clone size: -; V gene: TRBV12-5; CDR3 DNA: TGTGCTAGTGGCCCCGGGAGCGGGGAAGAGACCCAGTACTTC; CDR3 protein: CASGPGSGEETQYF
D gene: TRBD1; J gene: TRBJ1-4; clone size: once; V gene: TRBV15; CDR3 DNA: TGTGCCACCAGCAGAGATCACGGGACAGGGCTAAAACTGTTTTTT; CDR3 protein: CATSRDHGTGLKLFF
D gene: -; J gene: TRBJ2-1; clone size: -; V gene: TRBV12-3/TRBV12-4; CDR3 DNA: TGTGCCAGCAGTTTATCCGGGGGCAATGAGCAGTTCTTC; CDR3 protein: CASSLSGGNEQFF
D gene: TRBD1; J gene: TRBJ2-7; clone size: -; V gene: TRBV4-1; CDR3 DNA: TGCGCCAGCAGCCAGGGACAGGGGACGTCCTACGAGCAGTACTTC; CDR3 protein: CASSQGQGTSYEQYF
D gene: -; J gene: TRBJ2-2; clone size: -; V gene: TRBV11-2; CDR3 DNA: TGTGCCAGCAGCCGGGACTGGCCGAACACCGGGGAGCTGTTTTTT; CDR3 protein: CASSRDWPNTGELFF
D gene: -; J gene: TRBJ1-5; clone size: -; V gene: TRBV29-1; CDR3 DNA: TGCAGCGTTGGCGGGGTGAATCAGCCCCAGCATTTT; CDR3 protein: CSVGGVNQPQHF
D gene: TRBD1; J gene: TRBJ2-7; clone size: -; V gene: TRBV3-1/TRBV3-2; CDR3 DNA: TGTGCCAGCAGCCAAGATCCGGGACAGGGGGCAAGCGAGCAGTACTTC; CDR3 protein: CASSQDPGQGASEQYF
D gene: -; J gene: TRBJ2-7; clone size: -; V gene: TRBV28; CDR3 DNA: TGTGCCAGCAGTTCCCCAGGGTTAGAGTACTTC; CDR3 protein: CASSSPGLEYF
D gene: -; J gene: TRBJ1-5; clone size: -; V gene: TRBV7-2; CDR3 DNA: TGTGCCAGCAGCCTTCGGAGGGGATTAAATCAGCCCCAGCATTTT; CDR3 protein: CASSLRRGLNQPQHF